This T cell receptor (beta chain) was found in a study of cytomegalovirus exposure and HLA in healthy donors. TCRdb's copy holds only in-frame clones and misses some; the assay was immunoSEQ multiplex PCR. The data hold 300,000 to 400,000 clones, with 80% to 90% observed a single time. Trimming cost V 4 bases and J 4 bases; bases outside gene matches: 3. The CDR3 is 14 amino acids. From germline, CDR1 is SGHVS and CDR2 FNYEAQ. The source is a woman aged 18 to 35 in good health and CMV-seronegative. Material for sequencing was PBMCs. The chain recombines TRBV7-6 with TRBJ2-5; TRBD2 matches at 10 bases. This CDR3 reads CASSSRTSGETQYF. As DNA, the CDR3 is TGTGCCAGCAGCTCCAGGACTAGCGGAGAGACCCAGTACTTC.